This is a list of T cell receptor beta chains from one sample in a study of blood T cell repertoires in COVID-19. The table came from immunoSEQ multiplex PCR; TCRdb's copy has only in-frame clones and leaves some out. The table has a few hundred thousand clones, about four fifths seen once. The material sequenced was PBMCs or T cells enriched from blood (not recorded which). The receptors were sampled from a woman aged 35 to 49 who had recovered from COVID-19. CDR3s include the opening cysteine and the closing phenylalanine or tryptophan. Fields, in order: J gene, D gene, V gene, clone size, CDR3 DNA, CDR3 protein. D genes are given only for firm matches. Clone size is stated in some rows and not others, as once, few, many or a class when expanded.

j_call: TRBJ1-5
d_call: TRBD1
v_call: TRBV5-6
clone_size: .
cdr3_nt: TGTGCCAGCAGCCGGACAGGGGCCGATCAGCCCCAGCATTTT
cdr3_aa: CASSRTGADQPQHF

j_call: TRBJ1-5
d_call: TRBD1
v_call: TRBV30
clone_size: once
cdr3_nt: TGTGCCTGGAGTGAAGGGGGCAGCCATCGCAATCAGCCCCAGCATTTT
cdr3_aa: CAWSEGGSHRNQPQHF

j_call: TRBJ1-3
d_call: .
v_call: TRBV11-2
clone_size: .
cdr3_nt: TGTGCCAGCAGCTTAGCGGGGTACTCTGGAAACACCATATATTTT
cdr3_aa: CASSLAGYSGNTIYF

j_call: TRBJ2-5
d_call: TRBD1
v_call: TRBV11-3
clone_size: .
cdr3_nt: TGTGCCAGCAGAAGGGACAGGGAAGAGACCCAGTACTTC
cdr3_aa: CASRRDREETQYF

j_call: TRBJ2-3
d_call: .
v_call: TRBV7-2
clone_size: .
cdr3_nt: TGTGCCAGCAACCTTGGCCCCTGGGAGACAGATACGCAGTATTTT
cdr3_aa: CASNLGPWETDTQYF

j_call: TRBJ2-7
d_call: TRBD2
v_call: TRBV30
clone_size: once
cdr3_nt: TGTGCCCGCGGGAGGGCGCCCTACGAGCAGTACTTC
cdr3_aa: CARGRAPYEQYF

j_call: TRBJ1-2
d_call: TRBD1
v_call: TRBV4-2
clone_size: .
cdr3_nt: TGTGCCAGCAGCCAAAGTCTCCAGGGGGGATATGGCTACACCTTC
cdr3_aa: CASSQSLQGGYGYTF

j_call: TRBJ2-1
d_call: TRBD2
v_call: TRBV2
clone_size: once
cdr3_nt: TGTGCCAGCAGTACTAGCGCTTACAATGAGCAGTTCTTC
cdr3_aa: CASSTSAYNEQFF

j_call: TRBJ1-4
d_call: .
v_call: TRBV7-2
clone_size: .
cdr3_nt: TGTGCCAGCAGCATAACAGGGATTTCTAATGAAAAACTGTTTTTT
cdr3_aa: CASSITGISNEKLFF

j_call: TRBJ1-2
d_call: .
v_call: TRBV7-2
clone_size: many
cdr3_nt: TGTGCCAGCAGCTTAGCCCCGGGACACCCCTATGGCTACACCTTC
cdr3_aa: CASSLAPGHPYGYTF

j_call: TRBJ1-2
d_call: TRBD1
v_call: TRBV11-2
clone_size: .
cdr3_nt: TGTGCCAGCAGCCTGGACAGGGCCTATGGCTACACCTTC
cdr3_aa: CASSLDRAYGYTF

j_call: TRBJ2-7
d_call: .
v_call: TRBV27
clone_size: .
cdr3_nt: TGTGCCAGCAGTCCCGACCACAACGCGGCTAGCCGACGGGGGGAGCAGTACTTC
cdr3_aa: CASSPDHNAASRRGEQYF

j_call: TRBJ1-1
d_call: .
v_call: TRBV7-8
clone_size: few
cdr3_nt: TGTGCCAGCAGCCCCGCTCAGGGTCGGGAAGCTTTCTTT
cdr3_aa: CASSPAQGREAFF

j_call: TRBJ2-3
d_call: TRBD2
v_call: TRBV5-1
clone_size: .
cdr3_nt: TGCGCCAGCTCATTTGGAAGTGCTAGCGGGATCATTAATACGCAGTATTTT
cdr3_aa: CASSFGSASGIINTQYF

j_call: TRBJ1-4
d_call: .
v_call: TRBV2
clone_size: .
cdr3_nt: TGTGCCAGCAGGCCGACCTTGGGGAGGGAAAAACTGTTTTTT
cdr3_aa: CASRPTLGREKLFF

j_call: TRBJ1-1
d_call: .
v_call: TRBV12-3/TRBV12-4
clone_size: once
cdr3_nt: TGTGCCAGCATCAGCGAGATGAACACTGAAGCTTTCTTT
cdr3_aa: CASISEMNTEAFF

j_call: TRBJ1-5
d_call: TRBD1
v_call: TRBV7-9
clone_size: .
cdr3_nt: TGTGCCAGCAGCTCTATAATCCAACAGGGGGGCAATCAGCCCCAGCATTTT
cdr3_aa: CASSSIIQQGGNQPQHF

j_call: TRBJ1-1
d_call: TRBD1
v_call: TRBV30
clone_size: .
cdr3_nt: TGTGCCTGGAGCTCCCGACAGGGAGCTGAAGCTTTCTTT
cdr3_aa: CAWSSRQGAEAFF

j_call: TRBJ2-5
d_call: .
v_call: TRBV6-5
clone_size: .
cdr3_nt: TGTGCCAGCAGGCCGACGGGCCAAGAGACCCAGTACTTC
cdr3_aa: CASRPTGQETQYF

j_call: TRBJ1-2
d_call: TRBD1
v_call: TRBV28
clone_size: few
cdr3_nt: TGTGCCAGCAGTTCACCCGGGACAGGGGTATATGGCTACACCTTC
cdr3_aa: CASSSPGTGVYGYTF

j_call: TRBJ1-5
d_call: .
v_call: TRBV2
clone_size: .
cdr3_nt: TGTGCCAGCCGGGGGTTTGGGTCGCCCCAGCATTTT
cdr3_aa: CASRGFGSPQHF

j_call: TRBJ1-1
d_call: TRBD1
v_call: TRBV4-1
clone_size: .
cdr3_nt: TGCGCCAGCAGCCCCTTACAGGGGACGAACACTGAAGCTTTCTTT
cdr3_aa: CASSPLQGTNTEAFF

j_call: TRBJ2-1
d_call: TRBD2
v_call: TRBV6-4
clone_size: .
cdr3_nt: TGTGCCAGCAGTGACGGCGGGAGCCGCTACAATGAGCAGTTCTTC
cdr3_aa: CASSDGGSRYNEQFF

j_call: TRBJ2-5
d_call: TRBD2
v_call: TRBV7-2
clone_size: .
cdr3_nt: TGTGCCAGCAGCCCTACTAGCGGGAGACAAGAGACCCAGTACTTC
cdr3_aa: CASSPTSGRQETQYF

j_call: TRBJ1-6
d_call: .
v_call: TRBV2
clone_size: .
cdr3_nt: TGTGCCAGCAGTGAGGCGGGCTCCTATAATTCACCCCTCCACTTT
cdr3_aa: CASSEAGSYNSPLHF

j_call: TRBJ2-2
d_call: .
v_call: TRBV30
clone_size: .
cdr3_nt: TGTGCCGGATTACAGGGTTATAGGAACACCGGGGAGCTGTTTTTT
cdr3_aa: CAGLQGYRNTGELFF

j_call: TRBJ1-1
d_call: .
v_call: TRBV4-1
clone_size: .
cdr3_nt: TGCGCCAGCAGCCCCCCCGGGGTGGCAGCTTTCTTT
cdr3_aa: CASSPPGVAAFF

j_call: TRBJ2-1
d_call: .
v_call: TRBV5-1
clone_size: once
cdr3_nt: TGCGCCAGCAGCCCCACTCCGGGACACAACAATGAGCAGTTCTTC
cdr3_aa: CASSPTPGHNNEQFF

j_call: TRBJ2-3
d_call: .
v_call: TRBV10-3
clone_size: .
cdr3_nt: TGTGCCATCAGTGAGCCTCAGGGGCTTCGAAGTAGCACAGATACGCAGTATTTT
cdr3_aa: CAISEPQGLRSSTDTQYF

j_call: TRBJ2-1
d_call: .
v_call: TRBV2
clone_size: .
cdr3_nt: TGTGCCAGCAGGCCGGGAATCAAGGTAAATGAGCAGTTCTTC
cdr3_aa: CASRPGIKVNEQFF

j_call: TRBJ2-1
d_call: .
v_call: TRBV11-3
clone_size: .
cdr3_nt: TGTGCCAGCAGCTTCCCCGGGAGCTCCTACAATGAGCAGTTCTTC
cdr3_aa: CASSFPGSSYNEQFF

j_call: TRBJ1-5
d_call: .
v_call: TRBV12-3/TRBV12-4
clone_size: once
cdr3_nt: TGTGCCAGCACCCTAGGGGGAAGGCAGCCCCAGCATTTT
cdr3_aa: CASTLGGRQPQHF

j_call: TRBJ2-1
d_call: TRBD1
v_call: TRBV7-9
clone_size: once
cdr3_nt: TGTGCCAGCAGCTCCCCGACCGGGACAGCGACCCTGAATGAGCAGTTCTTC
cdr3_aa: CASSSPTGTATLNEQFF

j_call: TRBJ1-5
d_call: TRBD1
v_call: TRBV28
clone_size: .
cdr3_nt: TGTGCCAGCAGTAAACAGGGGCGCGCGGGTCAGCCCCAGCATTTT
cdr3_aa: CASSKQGRAGQPQHF

j_call: TRBJ1-5
d_call: TRBD1
v_call: TRBV30
clone_size: few
cdr3_nt: TGTGCCTGGAGTCATACAGGGGGCGGGCAGCCCCAGCATTTT
cdr3_aa: CAWSHTGGGQPQHF

j_call: TRBJ1-1
d_call: .
v_call: TRBV5-1
clone_size: .
cdr3_nt: TGCGCCAGCAGCTTCACTCAGGGTGTGATAACTGAAGCTTTCTTT
cdr3_aa: CASSFTQGVITEAFF

j_call: TRBJ2-1
d_call: .
v_call: TRBV29-1
clone_size: few
cdr3_nt: TGCAGCGTCCGGGACTCCTCTAATGAGCAGTTCTTC
cdr3_aa: CSVRDSSNEQFF

j_call: TRBJ2-1
d_call: .
v_call: TRBV29-1
clone_size: .
cdr3_nt: TGCAGCGTTGAAGGGACGACAGTAAAGGGCAATGAGCAGTTCTTC
cdr3_aa: CSVEGTTVKGNEQFF

j_call: TRBJ1-1
d_call: .
v_call: TRBV5-4
clone_size: once
cdr3_nt: TGTGCCAGCAGCGGGGACTCCAGGGAAGCTTTCTTT
cdr3_aa: CASSGDSREAFF

j_call: TRBJ1-1
d_call: .
v_call: TRBV30
clone_size: .
cdr3_nt: TGTGCCTGGAGTCTAAAGACTGAAGCTTTCTTT
cdr3_aa: CAWSLKTEAFF

j_call: TRBJ1-2
d_call: .
v_call: TRBV28
clone_size: .
cdr3_nt: TGTGCCAGCAGTTTTAAGGCCAGGGCAACCTTC
cdr3_aa: CASSFKARATF

j_call: TRBJ1-2
d_call: .
v_call: TRBV6-5
clone_size: .
cdr3_nt: TGTGCCAGCAGTTACTCGATAGCGGGGAGGGGCTACACCTTC
cdr3_aa: CASSYSIAGRGYTF

j_call: TRBJ1-6
d_call: .
v_call: TRBV7-9
clone_size: .
cdr3_nt: TGTGCCAGCAGCCGGGGTGGTGGAGCACCCCTCCACTTT
cdr3_aa: CASSRGGGAPLHF

j_call: TRBJ1-6
d_call: .
v_call: TRBV20-1
clone_size: few
cdr3_nt: TGCAGTGCTAGTAACAGGGTGGATTCACCCCTCCACTTT
cdr3_aa: CSASNRVDSPLHF

j_call: TRBJ2-1
d_call: TRBD1
v_call: TRBV7-9
clone_size: .
cdr3_nt: TGTGCCAGCAGCACCTTTGACAGGGAGTACAATGAGCAGTTCTTC
cdr3_aa: CASSTFDREYNEQFF

j_call: TRBJ1-1
d_call: .
v_call: TRBV19
clone_size: few
cdr3_nt: TGTGCCAGTAGTCGAAGGACAGAGAACACTGAAGCTTTCTTT
cdr3_aa: CASSRRTENTEAFF

j_call: TRBJ1-5
d_call: TRBD1
v_call: TRBV6-5
clone_size: few
cdr3_nt: TGTGCCAGCAGTTACGGGACAGGTGGGCAGCCCCAGCATTTT
cdr3_aa: CASSYGTGGQPQHF

j_call: TRBJ2-4
d_call: TRBD1
v_call: TRBV24-1
clone_size: .
cdr3_nt: TGTGCCACGGGGACAGGCCAACGAGACATTCAGTACTTC
cdr3_aa: CATGTGQRDIQYF

j_call: TRBJ2-5
d_call: TRBD2
v_call: TRBV7-2
clone_size: .
cdr3_nt: TGTGCCAGCAGCTTAGTTCTTCTAGCGGGAGGGAAAGAGACCCAGTACTTC
cdr3_aa: CASSLVLLAGGKETQYF

j_call: TRBJ1-5
d_call: TRBD1
v_call: TRBV2
clone_size: .
cdr3_nt: TGTGCCAGCAGTGCCACAGGGGGCAATCAGCCCCAGCATTTT
cdr3_aa: CASSATGGNQPQHF

j_call: TRBJ2-2
d_call: .
v_call: TRBV4-1
clone_size: .
cdr3_nt: TGCGCCAGCAGCCAAGATTTCGGGAGAAGGGCCGGGGAGCTGTTTTTT
cdr3_aa: CASSQDFGRRAGELFF